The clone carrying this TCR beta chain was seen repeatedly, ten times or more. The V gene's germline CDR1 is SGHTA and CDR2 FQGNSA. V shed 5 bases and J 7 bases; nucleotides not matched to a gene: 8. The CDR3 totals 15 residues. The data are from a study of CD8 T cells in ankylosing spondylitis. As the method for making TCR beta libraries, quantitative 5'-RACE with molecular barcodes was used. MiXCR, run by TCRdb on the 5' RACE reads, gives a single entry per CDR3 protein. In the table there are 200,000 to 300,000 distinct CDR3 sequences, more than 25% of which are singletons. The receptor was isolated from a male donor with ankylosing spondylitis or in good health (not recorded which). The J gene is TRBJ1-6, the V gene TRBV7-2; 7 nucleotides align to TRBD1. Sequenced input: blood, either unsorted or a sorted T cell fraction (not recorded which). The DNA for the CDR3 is TGTGCCAGCAGCCGAGAATGGGACAGCAATTCACCCCTCCACTTT. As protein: CASSREWDSNSPLHF. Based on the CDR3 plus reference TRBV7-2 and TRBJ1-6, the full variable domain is GAGVSQSPSNKVTEKGKDVELRCDPISGHTALYWYRQSLGQGLEFLIYFQGNSAPDKSGLPSDRFSAERTGGSVSTLTIQRTQQEDSAVYLCASSREWDSNSPLHFGNGTRLTVT.